The rows below give T cell receptor beta chains drawn from one sample of a study of PD-1 blockade in classical Hodgkin lymphoma. Clones were read by immunoSEQ multiplex PCR, and TCRdb kept only the in-frame ones, dropping some. The table has around 28,000 clones, about 85% seen once. The source was CD4+ T cells from blood, collected before the fourth cycle of nivolumab. The receptor source for this set is a human donor with classical Hodgkin lymphoma. Each CDR3 is given with its conserved first and last residue. A D gene is named only where the DNA matches it firmly. Some rows have no size entry. The others give once, few or many, or a class for an expanded clone.

TRBJ1-5	TRBV2	.	12	.	TGTGCCACCGGACAAGACAATCAGCCCCAGCATTTT	CATGQDNQPQHF
TRBJ1-5	TRBV19	.	17	.	TGTGCCAGTAGCATTTCGTCTTATAGGCAGGGCAATCAGCCCCAGCATTTT	CASSISSYRQGNQPQHF
TRBJ2-2	TRBV5-1	.	15	.	TGCGCCAGCAGCCTCCGGGACTGGCACACCGGGGAGCTGTTTTTT	CASSLRDWHTGELFF
TRBJ2-3	TRBV14	.	17	TRBD2	TGTGCCAGCAGCCAAGCGGCGCTAGCGGGGATGGCAGATACGCAGTATTTT	CASSQAALAGMADTQYF
TRBJ2-3	TRBV5-1	.	15	TRBD2	TGCGCCAGCAGCATTCGGGGGGGCCTCACAGATACGCAGTATTTT	CASSIRGGLTDTQYF
TRBJ1-5	TRBV21-1	.	13	.	TGTGCCAGCAGCTACGGGGGGGATCAGCCCCAGCATTTT	CASSYGGDQPQHF
TRBJ1-3	TRBV28	.	13	.	TGTGCCAGCAGTACAATCCCCCGAAACACCATATATTTT	CASSTIPRNTIYF
TRBJ2-4	TRBV11-3	.	16	TRBD1	TGTGCCAGCAGCTATCGGACAGGGGGCGGCGGGGACATTCAGTACTTC	CASSYRTGGGGDIQYF
TRBJ1-5	TRBV5-4	once	13	.	TGTGCCAGCAGCCTCGGCAGCAATCAGCCCCAGCATTTT	CASSLGSNQPQHF
TRBJ2-5	TRBV27	.	15	.	TGTGCCAGCAGTTTCTTTAGCGGCCCACAAGAGACCCAGTACTTC	CASSFFSGPQETQYF
TRBJ2-3	TRBV5-4	.	13	.	TGTGCCAGCAGCTTGGACTCGACAGATACGCAGTATTTT	CASSLDSTDTQYF
TRBJ1-1	TRBV12-5	few	12	.	TGTGCTAGTGGTTTGGGGACAGCTGAAGCTTTCTTT	CASGLGTAEAFF
TRBJ2-3	TRBV7-5	.	15	.	TGTGCCAGAAGCTTATTGTGGTCTAGCACAGATACGCAGTATTTT	CARSLLWSSTDTQYF
TRBJ1-5	TRBV28	.	15	TRBD1	TGTGCCAGCAGTTTGGGGGACAGGGGAGTTCAGCCCCAGCATTTT	CASSLGDRGVQPQHF
TRBJ1-5	TRBV19	once	15	.	TGTGCCAGCCAGACAGTTGTGGTTAGCAATCAGCCCCAGCATTTT	CASQTVVVSNQPQHF
TRBJ2-3	TRBV28	.	16	TRBD2	TGTGCCAGCAGTTATGGACTAGCGGGAGGGCTAGATACGCAGTATTTT	CASSYGLAGGLDTQYF
TRBJ1-1	TRBV2	few	13	.	TGTGCCAGCAGTGGGGGGGCGAACACTGAAGCTTTCTTT	CASSGGANTEAFF
TRBJ1-2	TRBV10-3	.	13	TRBD1	TGTGCCATAGGACAGGGATACACCTATGGCTACACCTTC	CAIGQGYTYGYTF
TRBJ2-5	TRBV5-4	.	15	.	TGTGCCAGCAGCTTGTTCGAAGCGTACCAAGAGACCCAGTACTTC	CASSLFEAYQETQYF
TRBJ1-1	TRBV7-2	.	15	.	TGTGCCAGCAGCTTCTCCGGGGGCATGAACACTGAAGCTTTCTTT	CASSFSGGMNTEAFF
TRBJ2-5	TRBV7-9	.	15	TRBD1	TGTGCCAGCAGCTTAGATAGGGGGCTACAAGAGACCCAGTACTTC	CASSLDRGLQETQYF
TRBJ2-7	TRBV28	.	15	TRBD2	TGTGCCAGCCAAAATTCGGACGGGAGGGCCTACGAGCAGTACTTC	CASQNSDGRAYEQYF
TRBJ1-5	TRBV28	.	15	TRBD1	TGTGCCAGCAGTTGGCAGACAGGGTTTAATCAGCCCCAGCATTTT	CASSWQTGFNQPQHF